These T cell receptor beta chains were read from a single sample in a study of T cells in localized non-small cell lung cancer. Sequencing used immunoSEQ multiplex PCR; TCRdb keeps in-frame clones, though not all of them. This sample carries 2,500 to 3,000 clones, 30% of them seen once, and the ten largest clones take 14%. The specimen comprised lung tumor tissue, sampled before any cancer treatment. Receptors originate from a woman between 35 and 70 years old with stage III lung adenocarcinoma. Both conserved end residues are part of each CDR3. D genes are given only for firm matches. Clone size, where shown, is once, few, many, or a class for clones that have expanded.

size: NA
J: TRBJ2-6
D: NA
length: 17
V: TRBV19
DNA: TGTGCCAGTAGCCCTATAGGGGTACTATCTGGGGCCAACGTCCTGACTTTC
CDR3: CASSPIGVLSGANVLTF

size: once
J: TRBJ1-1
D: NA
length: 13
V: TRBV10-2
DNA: TGCGCCAGCAGCAAGGTCGGAAACACTGAAGCTTTCTTT
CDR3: CASSKVGNTEAFF

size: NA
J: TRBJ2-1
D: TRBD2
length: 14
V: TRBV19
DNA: TGTGCCAGCTTCGGGACTAGCGGGGGTAATGAGCAGTTCTTC
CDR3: CASFGTSGGNEQFF

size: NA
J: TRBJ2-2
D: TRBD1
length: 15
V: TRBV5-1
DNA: TGCGCCAGCAGCTTATGGGGACAGATAACCGGGGAGCTGTTTTTT
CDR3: CASSLWGQITGELFF

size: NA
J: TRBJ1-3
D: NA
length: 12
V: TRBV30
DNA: TGTGCCTGGAAATGGGTTGGAAACACCATATATTTT
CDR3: CAWKWVGNTIYF

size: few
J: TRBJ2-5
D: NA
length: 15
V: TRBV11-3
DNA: TGTGCCAGCAGCTTGAGTCGGGGGAGAGGGGAGACCCAGTACTTC
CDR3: CASSLSRGRGETQYF

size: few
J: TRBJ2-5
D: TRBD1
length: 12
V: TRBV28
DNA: TGTGCCATTCAGGGGGTCCAAGAGACCCAGTACTTC
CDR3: CAIQGVQETQYF

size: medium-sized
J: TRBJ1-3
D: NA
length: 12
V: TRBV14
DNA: TGTGCCAGCAGCCAAGATCGAAACACCATATATTTT
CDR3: CASSQDRNTIYF

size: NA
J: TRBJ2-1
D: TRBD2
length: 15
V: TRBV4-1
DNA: TGCGCCAGCAGCCAGGGGACTAGCGGGGGGAATGAGCAGTTCTTC
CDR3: CASSQGTSGGNEQFF

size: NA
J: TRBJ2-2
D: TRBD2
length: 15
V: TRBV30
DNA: TGTGCCTGGAAAAGCGGGACCTTGAACACCGGGGAGCTGTTTTTT
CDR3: CAWKSGTLNTGELFF

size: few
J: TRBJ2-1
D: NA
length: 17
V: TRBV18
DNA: TGTGCCAGCTCACCACCTGGACGAGGAGGTGGGTACAATGAGCAGTTCTTC
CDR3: CASSPPGRGGGYNEQFF

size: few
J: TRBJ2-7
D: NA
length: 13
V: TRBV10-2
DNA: TGCGCCAGCAAGGTTGCGGGCTCCTACGAGCAGTACTTC
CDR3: CASKVAGSYEQYF

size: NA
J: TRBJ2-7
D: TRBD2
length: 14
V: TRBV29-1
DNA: TGCAGCGTAGGGACTAGCGGCGGAGGGCGAGAGCAGTACTTC
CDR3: CSVGTSGGGREQYF

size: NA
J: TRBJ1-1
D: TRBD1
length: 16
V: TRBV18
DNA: TGTGCCAGCTCAGGAACGAGACAGGGAAAAAACACTGAAGCTTTCTTT
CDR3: CASSGTRQGKNTEAFF

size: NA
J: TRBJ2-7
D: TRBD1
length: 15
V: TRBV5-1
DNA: TGCGCCAGCAGCGCCGGGACAGGAAGTCCCTACGAGCAGTACTTC
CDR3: CASSAGTGSPYEQYF

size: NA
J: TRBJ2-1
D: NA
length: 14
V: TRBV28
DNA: TGTGCCAGCAGAACCAGGGAACCTTACAATGAGCAGTTCTTC
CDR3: CASRTREPYNEQFF

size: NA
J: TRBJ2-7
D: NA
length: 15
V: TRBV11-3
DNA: TGTGCCAGCAGCCGTCGGAGCGTTCAGTCCTACGAGCAGTACTTC
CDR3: CASSRRSVQSYEQYF

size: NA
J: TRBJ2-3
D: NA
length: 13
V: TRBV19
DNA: TGTGCCAGTAGTAGACGGGACAAAGATACGCAGTATTTT
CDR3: CASSRRDKDTQYF

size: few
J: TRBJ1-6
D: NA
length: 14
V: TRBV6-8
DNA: TGTGCCAGCAGTGACGACCGGAGGGGGTCACCCCTCCACTTT
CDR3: CASSDDRRGSPLHF

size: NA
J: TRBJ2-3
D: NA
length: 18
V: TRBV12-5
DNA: TGTGCTAGTGGTTTGGTACGAGATGGGGAGCGCGGCACAGATACGCAGTATTTT
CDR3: CASGLVRDGERGTDTQYF

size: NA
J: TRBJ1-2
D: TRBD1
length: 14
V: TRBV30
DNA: TGTGCCTGGAGTCCCCCAGACAGGGGGTATGGCTACACCTTC
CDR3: CAWSPPDRGYGYTF

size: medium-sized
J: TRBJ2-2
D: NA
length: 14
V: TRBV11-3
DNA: TGTGCCAGCAGCTTAACCGGGACCGCCGGGGAGCTGTTTTTT
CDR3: CASSLTGTAGELFF

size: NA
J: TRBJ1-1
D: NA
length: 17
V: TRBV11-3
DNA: TGTGCCAGCAGCTTCCCCCTGGGGGGACACCTGAACACTGAAGCTTTCTTT
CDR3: CASSFPLGGHLNTEAFF

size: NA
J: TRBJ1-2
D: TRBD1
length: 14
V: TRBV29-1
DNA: TGCAGCGTGGCCCAGGGGGCAGGTTACTATGGCTACACCTTC
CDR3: CSVAQGAGYYGYTF